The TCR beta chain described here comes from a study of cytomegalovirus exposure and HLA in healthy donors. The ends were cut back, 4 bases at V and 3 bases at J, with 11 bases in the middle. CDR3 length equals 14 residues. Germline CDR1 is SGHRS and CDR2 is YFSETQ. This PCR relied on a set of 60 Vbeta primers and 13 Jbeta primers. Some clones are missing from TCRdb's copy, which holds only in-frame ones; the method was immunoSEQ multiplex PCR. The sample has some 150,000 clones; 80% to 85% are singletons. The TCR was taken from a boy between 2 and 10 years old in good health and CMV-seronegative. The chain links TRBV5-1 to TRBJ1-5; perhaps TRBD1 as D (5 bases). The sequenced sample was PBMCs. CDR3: CASSPDSTNQPQHF. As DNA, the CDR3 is TGCGCCAGCAGCCCCGACAGCACCAATCAGCCCCAGCATTTT.